This T cell receptor beta chain was found in a study of monozygotic twins with inflammatory bowel disease. Total RNA, at roughly 3.5 ug, went into every TCR library. TCRdb reanalyzed the 5' RACE reads, giving one entry per CDR3 protein sequence and no DNA. The table gives about 420,000 distinct CDR3 sequences; the top ten clones make up roughly 2.5% of it. The sequencing input was blood. The sequence derives from a human donor with ulcerative colitis or Crohn's disease, or a healthy co-twin of an affected twin (not recorded which).

CDR3 sequence reads: CSARGEGNNEQFF. This chain joins TRBV20-1 and TRBJ2-1; TCRdb proposes TRBD2, but this gene call is untestable without DNA. CDR1 DFQATT and CDR2 SNEGSKA come from the germline V gene (reference sequence). The CDR3 loop spans 13 amino acids.